Presented here are 16 T cell receptor beta chains from one specimen sequenced in a study of blood T cells in healthy people across ages. Using a J-beta primer mix together with a sample-barcoded 5' primer, a second PCR was run for about 6 to 11 cycles. TCRdb passed the 5' RACE reads through MiXCR, listing each CDR3 protein once. The sample carries 650,000 to 1,000,000 distinct CDR3 sequences, less than 60% recorded once. Sequenced input: blood. The receptors here all came from a man older than 75 in good health.

This clonotype was observed a handful of times. The chain employs TRBV4-3 and TRBJ2-5; 8 bases line up with TRBD2. The J call may be in error: the DNA end matches TRBJ2-7 better. Germline V lookup: CDR1 LGHNA, CDR2 YSLEER. The CDR3 totals 16 residues. CDR3 protein: CASSQDPSGSFPEQYF. The CDR3 coding sequence is TGCGCCAGCAGCCAAGATCCCAGCGGGAGTTTCCCCGAGCAGTACTTC.

This chain links TRBV7-2 with TRBJ2-2; D is unresolved. Germline lookup yields CDR1 SGHTA and CDR2 FQGNSA. The CDR3 spans 13 residues. Between the trimmed V and J ends, which lost 5 bases and 8 bases, there was a span of 12 bases. CDR3 sequence (DNA): TGTGCCAGCAGCCCCCCCCGGCGGGGGGAGCTGTTTTTT. Amino acids: CASSPPRRGELFF. Based on the CDR3 plus reference TRBV7-2 and TRBJ2-2, the full variable domain is GAGVSQSPSNKVTEKGKDVELRCDPISGHTALYWYRQSLGQGLEFLIYFQGNSAPDKSGLPSDRFSAERTGGSVSTLTIQRTQQEDSAVYLCASSPPRRGELFFGEGSRLTVL.

Many counts were recorded for this clonotype. The V gene is TRBV4-3, the J gene TRBJ2-1; TRBD2 matches at 14 bases. The CDR3 is 15 amino acids. The V and J ends lost 1 base and 8 bases, in that order; junction bases with no gene match: 1. Germline V gives CDR1 LGHNA, CDR2 YSLEER. The CDR3 here is CASSQGLAGGDEQFF. The CDR3 nucleotides are TGCGCCAGCAGCCAAGGACTAGCGGGAGGGGATGAGCAGTTCTTC.

This clonotype was counted once. This chain uses TRBV5-1 with TRBJ2-5, with D possibly matching TRBD1 (6 bases). The DNA matches TRBJ2-7 better at its end, which makes the J call doubtful. Germline V gene lookup returns CDR1 SGHRS and CDR2 YFSETQ. The CDR3 length is 14 residues. CDR3 nucleotides: TGCGCCAGCAGCCCCCAGGGGAATACCTACGAGCAGTACTTC. It translates to CASSPQGNTYEQYF.

Concerning this clonotype itself: The germline gene is not matched at one end of the junction; a read error may be the cause. CDR3 DNA: TGCGGCGTCGGACAGGGATACAATGAGCAGTTCTTC. It codes for CGVGQGYNEQFF. The chain joins TRBV29-1 to TRBJ2-1; 8 positions match TRBD1. Germline assignment: CDR1 SQVTM and CDR2 ANQGSEA. The CDR3 loop spans 12 amino acids.

V and J are TRBV20-1 and TRBJ1-3; tentative D call: TRBD1 (6 bases). The CDR3 is 14 amino acids. Germline V lookup: CDR1 DFQATT, CDR2 SNEGSKA (reference sequence). Trimming took off 5 bases at V and 0 bases at J, with 11 bases between the two ends. The CDR3 loop is CSAQQGLSGNTIYF. In nucleotides, the CDR3 is TGCAGTGCTCAACAGGGCCTCTCTGGAAACACCATATATTTT.

This clonotype was picked up a small number of times. The rearrangement links TRBV5-1 to TRBJ1-2, with D possibly TRBD1 on 5 matching bases. The CDR3 extends over 13 amino acids. Trimming left V 0 bases short and J 5 bases short, with 8 bases between. The V gene's germline CDR1 is SGHRS and CDR2 YFSETQ. CDR3 residues: CASSLGGEYGYTF. The CDR3 nucleotides are TGCGCCAGCAGCTTGGGGGGCGAGTATGGCTACACCTTC.

The genes are TRBV6-2 or TRBV6-3 and TRBJ2-7; D remains unclear. The length of the CDR3 is 14 residues. Trimming removed 6 bases from V and 4 bases from J, with 16 bases in between. Germline V gives CDR1 MNHEY, CDR2 SVGEGT. This CDR3 is CASSYDGWDYEQYF. CDR3 DNA: TGTGCCAGCAGCTACGATGGGTGGGATTACGAGCAGTACTTC.

With respect to this clonotype: One end of the junction fails to match germline, which may point to a read error. The rearrangement uses TRBV20-1 and TRBJ1-5; the D gene is possibly TRBD1 (6 bases). The CDR3 has 14 residues. Germline CDR1 is DFQATT and CDR2 is SNEGSKA (reference sequence). The CDR3, as DNA: TGCAGTGCATACTCAGGGGATAGCAATCAGCTCCAGCATTTT. Its protein product is CSAYSGDSNQLQHF.

The CDR3 coding sequence is TGTGCCAGCTCCGGCGGGAGTGCCACGGAGACCCAGTACTTC. Translated, it gives CASSGGSATETQYF. This sequence joins TRBV9 and TRBJ2-5; 7 bases map to TRBD2. Per the germline V gene, CDR1 is SGDLS and CDR2 is YYNGEE. After removal of 7 bases from V and 5 bases from J, the junction contained 11 bases not matched to a gene. CDR3 length: 14 amino acids.

The chain joins TRBV24-1 to TRBJ2-2; tentative D call: TRBD1 (6 bases). This CDR3 has 16 amino acids. The germline V gene has CDR1 KGHDR and CDR2 SFDVKD. V gave up 0 bases and J gave up 6 bases, with 13 bases separating them. In DNA, the CDR3 is TGTGCCACCAGTGATTTGCGGCAGGGGAAGGCCGGGGAGCTGTTTTTT. It codes for CATSDLRQGKAGELFF.

For this clonotype: The junction shows a germline mismatch at one end, possibly a read error. The chain carries TRBV5-5 and TRBJ2-7, with D possibly being TRBD2 (6 bases). The J call could be wrong; TRBJ2-5 is a better fit for the DNA end. Per the germline V gene, CDR1 is SGHKS and CDR2 is YYEKEE (reference sequence). This CDR3 region has 16 residues. CDR3 residues: CACSLRAGMEWETQYF. As DNA, the CDR3 is TGTGCCTGCAGCTTGAGGGCGGGGATGGAGTGGGAGACCCAGTACTTC.

The chain employs TRBV5-1 and TRBJ2-7; D uncertain. The germline V gene encodes CDR1 SGHRS and CDR2 YFSETQ. The CDR3 is made up of 13 amino acids. The V and J ends lost 0 bases and 5 bases respectively, with 9 bases between them. The CDR3, as DNA: TGCGCCAGCAGCTTGGCCCTGGATAACGAGCAGTACTTC. Translating gives CASSLALDNEQYF. The whole variable domain, remainder taken from reference TRBV5-1 and TRBJ2-7, is KAGVTQTPRYLIKTRGQQVTLSCSPISGHRSVSWYQQTPGQGLQFLFEYFSETQRNKGNFPGRFSGRQFSNSRSEMNVSTLELGDSALYLCASSLALDNEQYFGPGTRLTVT.

This clonotype appeared a few times. The rearrangement joins TRBV27 to TRBJ2-5; 7 bases map to TRBD2. V was clipped by 6 bases and J by 4 bases; unmatched bases: 8. The germline V gene has CDR1 MNHEY and CDR2 SMNVEV (reference sequence). The CDR3 contains 14 residues. The CDR3 DNA sequence: TGTGCCAGCAGCCAAAGGGAGGGTCGAGAGACCCAGTACTTC. Its translation is CASSQREGRETQYF.

This sequence joins TRBV7-2 and TRBJ2-1; 8 bases match TRBD2. V was clipped by 6 bases and J by 5 bases; unmatched bases: 9. Per germline, CDR1 SGHTA and CDR2 FQGNSA. This CDR3 has 15 amino acids. CDR3 in amino acids: CASRSREVGNNEQFF. The CDR3 DNA follows: TGTGCCAGCAGGTCGCGGGAGGTTGGGAACAATGAGCAGTTCTTC.

V and J are TRBV25-1 and TRBJ1-2, with D possibly TRBD1 on 6 matching bases. The CDR3 runs 12 residues. Germline CDR1 MGHDK, CDR2 SYGVNS. The V end lost 7 bases, the J end lost 7 bases, and 13 bases lay between the germline ends. In DNA, the CDR3 is TGTGCCAGCAAATCGACAGGAAGTGGCTACACCTTC. It is translated as CASKSTGSGYTF.